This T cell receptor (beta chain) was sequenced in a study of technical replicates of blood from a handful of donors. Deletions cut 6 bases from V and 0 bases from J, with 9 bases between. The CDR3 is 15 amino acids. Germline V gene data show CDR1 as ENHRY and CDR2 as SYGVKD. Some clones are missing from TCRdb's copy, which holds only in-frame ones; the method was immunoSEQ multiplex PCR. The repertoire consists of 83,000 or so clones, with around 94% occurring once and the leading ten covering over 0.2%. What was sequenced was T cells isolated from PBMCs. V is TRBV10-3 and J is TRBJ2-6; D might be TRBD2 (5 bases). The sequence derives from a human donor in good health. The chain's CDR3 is CAISVGVSGANVLTF. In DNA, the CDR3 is TGTGCCATCAGCGTCGGGGTCTCTGGGGCCAACGTCCTGACTTTC.